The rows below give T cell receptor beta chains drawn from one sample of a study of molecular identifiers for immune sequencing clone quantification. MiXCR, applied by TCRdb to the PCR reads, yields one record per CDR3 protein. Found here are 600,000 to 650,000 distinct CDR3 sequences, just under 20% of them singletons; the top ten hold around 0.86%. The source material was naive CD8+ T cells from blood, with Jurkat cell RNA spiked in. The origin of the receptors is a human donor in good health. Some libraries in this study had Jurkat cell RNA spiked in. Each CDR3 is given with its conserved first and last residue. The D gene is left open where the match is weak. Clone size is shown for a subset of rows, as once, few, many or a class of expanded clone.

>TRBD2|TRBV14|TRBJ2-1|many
TGTGCCAGCAGCCAAGAGGGACTAGCGGGAGGCCCACCCCACAATGAGCAGTTCTTC
CASSQEGLAGGPPHNEQFF
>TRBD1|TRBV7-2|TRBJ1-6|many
TGTGCCAGCAGCTACGACCCGCCGGGACAGGGTAATTCACCCCTCCACTTT
CASSYDPPGQGNSPLHF
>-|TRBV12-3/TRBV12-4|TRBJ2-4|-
TGTGCCAGCAGTTTCATCTGGGGGCACATTCAGTACTTC
CASSFIWGHIQYF
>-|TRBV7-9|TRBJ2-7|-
TGTGCCAGCAGCCCACCCCCCACCACGGGGGAGCAGTACTTC
CASSPPPTTGEQYF
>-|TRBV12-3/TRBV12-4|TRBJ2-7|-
TGTGCCAGCAGTTTAGTTGGGGTGGTCGAGCAGTACTTC
CASSLVGVVEQYF
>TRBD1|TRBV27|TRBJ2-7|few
TGTGCCAGCAGCCAACCTGGACAGGACTACGAGCAGTACTTC
CASSQPGQDYEQYF
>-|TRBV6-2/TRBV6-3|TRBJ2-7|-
TGTGCCAGCAGTTACTCGACTTTTTCGCCGTACATAGATTACGAGCAGTACTTC
CASSYSTFSPYIDYEQYF
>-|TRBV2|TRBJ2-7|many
TGTGCCAGCAGTGAGGAATGGGCACTCTACGAGCAGTACTTC
CASSEEWALYEQYF
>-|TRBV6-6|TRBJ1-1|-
TGTGCCAGCAGTTACGGAGAAGCTTTCTTT
CASSYGEAFF
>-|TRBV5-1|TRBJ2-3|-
TGCGCCAGCAGCGGACTTGGCTCGGGGGCCGGGTTTAGGTTGGCAGACACGCAGTGTTTT
CASSGLGSGAGFRLADTQCF
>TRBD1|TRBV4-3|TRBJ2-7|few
TGCGCCAGCAGCCAAGGGGACAGGGGTTTTTACGAGCAGTACTTC
CASSQGDRGFYEQYF
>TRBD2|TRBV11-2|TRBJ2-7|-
TGTGCCAGCAGCCCAACGGCGGGACTAGACGAGCAGTACTTC
CASSPTAGLDEQYF
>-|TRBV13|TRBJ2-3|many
TGTGCCAGCAGCCCCATACAGGGCACAGATACGCAGTATTTT
CASSPIQGTDTQYF
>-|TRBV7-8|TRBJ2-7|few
TGTGCCAGCAGCTTAGGTTCATCCCCCGAGCAGTACTTC
CASSLGSSPEQYF
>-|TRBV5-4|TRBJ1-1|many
TGTGCCAGCAGCGATAACCTGGACACTGAAGCTTTCTTT
CASSDNLDTEAFF
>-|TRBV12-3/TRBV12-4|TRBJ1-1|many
TGTGCCATCACGGGGGATTATCACACTGAAGCTTTCTTT
CAITGDYHTEAFF
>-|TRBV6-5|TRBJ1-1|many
TGTGCCAGCAGTTTCAGGGTTTTGGACACTGAAGCTTTCTTT
CASSFRVLDTEAFF
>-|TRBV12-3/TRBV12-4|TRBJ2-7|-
TGTGCCAGCAGTTTAGAGGGGGTCGGGAGTAGCTCCTACGAGCAGTACTTC
CASSLEGVGSSSYEQYF
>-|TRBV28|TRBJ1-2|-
TGTGCCAGCAGTGCAGGGAGCGGCCACTATGGCTACACCTTC
CASSAGSGHYGYTF
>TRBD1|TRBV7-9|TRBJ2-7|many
TGTGCCAGCAGCTTTGGACAGGGTTGGCCCGAGCAGTACTTC
CASSFGQGWPEQYF
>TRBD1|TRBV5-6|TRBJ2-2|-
TGTGCCAGCAGCCACATAACAGGGGAAGCCACCGGGGAGCTGTTTTTT
CASSHITGEATGELFF
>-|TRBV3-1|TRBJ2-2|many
TGTGCCAGCAGCCGAGAAGAGATGCCCGGGGAGCTGTTTTTT
CASSREEMPGELFF
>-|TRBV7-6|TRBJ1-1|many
TGTGCCAGCAGCTTAGCTGCTAACAGTTCCCCGATGAACACTGAAGCTTTCTTT
CASSLAANSSPMNTEAFF